The present TCR beta chain was sequenced within a study of T-cell reconstitution after alpha-beta-depleted transplantation in children. Study conclusions and caveats: Fresh T-cell production supplied most of the T-cell counts and diversity seen one year after transplant. High day-60 TCRbeta diversity in some patients came from surviving recipient T cells and thymic progenitors. Reported findings indicate that, about two months after transplant, alpha-beta T cells came from several hundred expanded clones, which were derived from non-depleted graft cells.

Of note for this clonotype: Its antigen is unknown.

The CDR3 runs 14 residues. CDR1 and CDR2 from the germline V gene are LGHNA and YSLEER. Trimming took off 0 bases at V and 3 bases at J, with 3 bases between the two ends. Unique molecular identifiers were incorporated during preparation of the TCRbeta library. TCRdb reprocessed the PCR reads with MiXCR, giving one entry per CDR3 protein. The sample carries about 1,000,000 distinct CDR3 sequences, about 26% recorded once. The source is a boy younger than two who had a stem cell transplant for SCID, so the T cells may come from the graft donor. The J gene is TRBJ2-6, the V gene TRBV4-3; D unresolved. Here the sequenced sample was PBMCs, mostly from graft donor cells, taken 360 days after TCRalphabeta/CD19-depleted stem cell transplant. CDR3 nucleotides: TGCGCCAGCAGCCAAGAACTTGGGGCCAACGTCCTGACTTTC. Protein sequence: CASSQELGANVLTF.